The 10 T cell receptor beta chains given below trace back to one sample, sequenced in a study of beta chain features in type 1 diabetes. Their antigens remain unidentified. As every portion of the isolated RNA was reverse transcribed, the sequencing read expressed TCRB transcripts. TCRdb's table, derived via immunoSEQ multiplex PCR, lists solely in-frame clones and lacks some. Of roughly 150,000 clones listed, 6.5% to 8.5% were seen once; the top ten hold about 0.5%. Study-wide results and limits: A moderate, significant TCRB CDR3 shortening appeared in type 1 diabetes across four CD4+ subsets.

The sequenced material came from central memory CD4+ T cells from blood. All receptors come from a woman under 30 with type 1 diabetes.

The chain uses TRBV5-4 and TRBJ2-4; TRBD1 is a possible D gene (6 bases). V was pared by 1 base and J by 0 bases, with 20 bases between. The V gene's germline CDR1 is SGHNT and CDR2 YYREEE (reference sequence). This CDR3 is built from 19 residues. This CDR3 reads CASSLSTGPLRVAKNIQYF. The CDR3 nucleotides are TGTGCCAGCAGCTTGTCGACAGGTCCATTGAGAGTAGCCAAAAACATTCAGTACTTC.

This clone was detected only a few times. The chain recombines TRBV30 with TRBJ1-5, with D uncertain. CDR1 and CDR2 from the germline V gene are GTSNPN and SVGIG (reference sequence). V dropped 5 bases and J dropped 0 bases, with 14 bases sitting between them. The CDR3 spans 15 residues. CDR3 DNA sequence: TGTGCCTGGTCCCCGGGATTGTATAGCAATCAGCCCCAGCATTTT. Translating it yields CAWSPGLYSNQPQHF.

The chain combines TRBV13 with TRBJ1-5; unclear D gene. CDR1 and CDR2 from the germline V gene are PRHDT and FYEKMQ (reference sequence). V was pared by 3 bases and J by 5 bases, with 5 bases between. CDR3 length equals 12 residues. CDR3 sequence (DNA): TGTGCCAGCAGCTTCAGATATCAGCCCCAGCATTTT. It is translated as CASSFRYQPQHF.

This clone has only a few counts. The chain is built from TRBV28 and TRBJ1-1, with 7 bases lining up with TRBD1. The germline CDR1 and CDR2 sequences are MDHEN and SYDVKM. This CDR3 has 14 residues. V lost 5 bases to trimming and J lost 11 bases; unmatched junction nucleotides: 14. CDR3 in amino acids: CASSPEDRIGWAFF. CDR3 nucleotides: TGTGCCAGCAGTCCTGAGGACAGGATAGGTTGGGCTTTCTTT.

In its sample, this clone was seen a few times. The chain links TRBV28 to TRBJ1-5; 7 nucleotides match TRBD1. The CDR3 is made up of 14 amino acids. The ends lost 7 bases at V and 6 bases at J; junction bases unmatched: 9. Germline CDR1 reads MDHEN; CDR2 reads SYDVKM. The CDR3 loop is CASIRDRVVQPQHF. The CDR3 nucleotides are TGTGCCAGCATCCGAGACAGGGTGGTTCAGCCCCAGCATTTT.

V is TRBV5-1 and J is TRBJ1-2; the match to TRBD1 covers 12 bases. With 7 bases clipped from V and 7 bases from J, the junction kept 8 bases outside the gene matches. This CDR3 is built from 14 residues. The germline V gene has CDR1 SGHRS and CDR2 YFSETQ. The CDR3 is CASGPGQGAPGYTF. CDR3 sequence (DNA): TGCGCCAGCGGACCGGGACAGGGGGCGCCTGGCTACACCTTC.

This clone occurred a few times. This chain links TRBV5-1 with TRBJ2-5, with 8 bases aligning to TRBD1. Looked up from germline, CDR1 is SGHRS and CDR2 is YFSETQ. The CDR3 contains 14 residues. V trimming: 1 base; J trimming: 5 bases; junction bases outside the gene matches: 4. The CDR3 region is CASSLLGQAETQYF. The DNA of the CDR3 is TGCGCCAGCAGCTTGTTGGGACAGGCGGAGACCCAGTACTTC. The complete variable domain, with remaining parts taken from reference TRBV5-1 and TRBJ2-5, reads KAGVTQTPRYLIKTRGQQVTLSCSPISGHRSVSWYQQTPGQGLQFLFEYFSETQRNKGNFPGRFSGRQFSNSRSEMNVSTLELGDSALYLCASSLLGQAETQYFGPGTRLLVL.

This clone has more than one count but fewer than ten. This sequence joins TRBV29-1 and TRBJ1-1, with TRBD1 matching 7 bases. V gave up 6 bases and J gave up 0 bases; unmatched junction bases: 1. The CDR3 is made up of 12 amino acids. Germline V gives CDR1 SQVTM, CDR2 ANQGSEA. DNA of the CDR3: TGCAGCGTCAGGGGGGTGAACACTGAAGCTTTCTTT. Its protein product is CSVRGVNTEAFF.

The chain uses TRBV28 and TRBJ2-2; the D gene is possibly TRBD2 (7 bases). The V gene's germline CDR1 is MDHEN and CDR2 SYDVKM. The CDR3 consists of 14 residues. Trimming took off 4 bases at V and 6 bases at J, with 12 bases between the two ends. In DNA, the CDR3 is TGTGCCAGCAGTTGGGGGGGCGCCCCCGGGGAGCTGTTTTTT. This gives the protein CASSWGGAPGELFF.

This clone has only a few counts. This rearrangement joins TRBV7-9 to TRBJ1-1; 8 nucleotides agree with TRBD1. This CDR3 contains 12 residues. Germline lookup yields CDR1 SEHNR and CDR2 FQNEAQ (reference sequence). J was trimmed by 7 bases and V by 7 bases; bases with no gene match: 5. The CDR3 here is CASNTGGLEAFF. CDR3 in DNA: TGTGCCAGCAACACAGGGGGGCTTGAAGCTTTCTTT.